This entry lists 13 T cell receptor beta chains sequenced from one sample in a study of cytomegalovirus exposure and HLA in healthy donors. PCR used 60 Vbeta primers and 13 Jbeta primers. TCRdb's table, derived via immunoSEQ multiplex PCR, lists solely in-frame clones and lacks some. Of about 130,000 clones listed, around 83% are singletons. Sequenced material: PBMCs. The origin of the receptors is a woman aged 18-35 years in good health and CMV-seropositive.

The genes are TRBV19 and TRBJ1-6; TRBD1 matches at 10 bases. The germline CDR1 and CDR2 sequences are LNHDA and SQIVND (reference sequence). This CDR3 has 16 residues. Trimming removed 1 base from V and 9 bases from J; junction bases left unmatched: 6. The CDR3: CASSIVGTGVSSPLHF. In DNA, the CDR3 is TGTGCCAGTAGTATAGTCGGGACAGGGGTGAGTTCACCCCTCCACTTT.

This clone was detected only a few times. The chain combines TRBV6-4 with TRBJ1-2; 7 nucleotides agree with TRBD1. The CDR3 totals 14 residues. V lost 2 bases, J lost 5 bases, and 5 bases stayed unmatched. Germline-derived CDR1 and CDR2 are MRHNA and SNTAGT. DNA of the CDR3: TGTGCCAGCAGTGACAGGGGGCTAACATATGGCTACACCTTC. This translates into CASSDRGLTYGYTF.

The CDR3 loop reads CASSRAGHTEAFF. As DNA, the CDR3 is TGCGCCAGCAGCCGGGCGGGGCACACTGAAGCTTTCTTT. The V gene is TRBV4-1, the J gene TRBJ1-1, with D possibly TRBD1 on 5 matching bases. The germline V and J ends were trimmed by 4 bases and 3 bases, with 9 bases remaining between them. Looked up from germline, CDR1 is MGHRA and CDR2 is YSYEKL. The length of the CDR3 is 13 residues.

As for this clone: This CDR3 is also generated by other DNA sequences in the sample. This CDR3 reads CASSTKQGAETQYF. As DNA, the CDR3 is TGTGCCAGTAGTACTAAACAGGGGGCAGAGACCCAGTACTTC. The chain links TRBV19 to TRBJ2-5, with 9 bases matching TRBD1. Losses at the gene ends were 4 bases for V and 4 bases for J; bases not matched to a gene: 4. This CDR3 has 14 amino acids. Germline V CDR1 and CDR2: LNHDA, SQIVND (reference sequence).

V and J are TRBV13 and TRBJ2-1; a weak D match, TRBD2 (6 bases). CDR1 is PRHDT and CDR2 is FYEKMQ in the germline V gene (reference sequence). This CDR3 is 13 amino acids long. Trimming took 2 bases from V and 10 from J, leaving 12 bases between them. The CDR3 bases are TGTGCCAGCAGCTTAATCTCTAGCGTCGAGCAGTTCTTC. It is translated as CASSLISSVEQFF.

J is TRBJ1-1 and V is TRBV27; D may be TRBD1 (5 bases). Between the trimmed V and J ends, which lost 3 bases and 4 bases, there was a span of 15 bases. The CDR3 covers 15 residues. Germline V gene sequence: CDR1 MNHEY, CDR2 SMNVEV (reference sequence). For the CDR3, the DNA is TGTGCCAGCAGTTTTTTGACAGCCCTGAGCACTGAAGCTTTCTTT. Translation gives CASSFLTALSTEAFF.

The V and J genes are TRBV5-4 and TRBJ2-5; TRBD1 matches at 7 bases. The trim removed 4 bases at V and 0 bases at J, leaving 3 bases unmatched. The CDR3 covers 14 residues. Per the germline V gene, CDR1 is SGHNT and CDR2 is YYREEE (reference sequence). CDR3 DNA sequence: TGTGCCAGCAGCGTGACAGGGTACCAAGAGACCCAGTACTTC. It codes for CASSVTGYQETQYF.

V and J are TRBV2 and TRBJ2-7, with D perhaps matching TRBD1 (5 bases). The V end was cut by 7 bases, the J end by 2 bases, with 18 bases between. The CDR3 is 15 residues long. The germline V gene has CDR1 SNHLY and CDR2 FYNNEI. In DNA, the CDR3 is TGTGCCAGCACTGTCGATGGGGCTGGGACCTACGAGCAGTACTTC. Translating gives CASTVDGAGTYEQYF.

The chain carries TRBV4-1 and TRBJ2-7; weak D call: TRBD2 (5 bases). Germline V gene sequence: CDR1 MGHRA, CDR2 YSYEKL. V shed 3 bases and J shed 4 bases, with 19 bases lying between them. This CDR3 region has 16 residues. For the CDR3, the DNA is TGCGCCAGCAGCCAGAACATAGCGAATCCGATTTACGAGCAGTACTTC. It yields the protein CASSQNIANPIYEQYF.

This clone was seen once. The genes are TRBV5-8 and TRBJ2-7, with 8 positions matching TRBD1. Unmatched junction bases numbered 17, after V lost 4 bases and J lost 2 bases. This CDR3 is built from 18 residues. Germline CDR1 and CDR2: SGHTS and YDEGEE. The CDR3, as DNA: TGTGCCAGCAGCCCAAAAGGACAGGGTACGGGCCGCCCCTACGAGCAGTACTTC. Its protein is CASSPKGQGTGRPYEQYF.

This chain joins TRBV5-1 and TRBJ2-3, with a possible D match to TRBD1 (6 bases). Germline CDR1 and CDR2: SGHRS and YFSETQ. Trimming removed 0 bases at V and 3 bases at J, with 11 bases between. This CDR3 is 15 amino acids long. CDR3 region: CASSLVTGRTDTQYF. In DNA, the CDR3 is TGCGCCAGCAGCTTGGTGACAGGTAGGACAGATACGCAGTATTTT.

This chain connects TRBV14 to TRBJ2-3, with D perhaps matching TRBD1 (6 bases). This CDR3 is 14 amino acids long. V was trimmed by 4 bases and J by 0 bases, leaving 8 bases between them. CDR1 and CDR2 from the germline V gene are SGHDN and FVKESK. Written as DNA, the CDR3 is TGTGCCAGCAGCCGGACAGCTAGCACAGATACGCAGTATTTT. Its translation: CASSRTASTDTQYF.

Here the CDR3 DNA reads TGCGCCAGCAGTGATTTTCCGGGACACCCGAACACTGAAGCTTTCTTT. Its translation: CASSDFPGHPNTEAFF. V and J are TRBV4-1 and TRBJ1-1, with D tentatively TRBD1 (6 bases). Germline V CDR1 and CDR2: MGHRA, YSYEKL. The CDR3 totals 16 residues. Trimming cost V 6 bases and J 1 base, with 18 bases left between them.